The 6 T cell receptor beta chains below all came from one sample that was sequenced in a study of tumor-infiltrating lymphocytes in oesophageal squamous cell carcinoma. TCRdb independently ran MiXCR on the PCR reads; one entry per CDR3 protein. The repertoire holds around 12,000 distinct CDR3 sequences, with around 53% as singletons. Specimen: blood. The receptors were gathered from a female donor with esophageal squamous cell carcinoma.

Worth noting for this clonotype: An end of the junction differs from the germline gene, which may be a read error. The V call is TRBV7-2, the J call TRBJ1-1, with D hard to call. CDR1 is SGHTA, CDR2 FQGNSA, per germline. CDR3 length equals 17 residues. The CDR3 here is CASRPNLAEHGTGELYF. CDR3 nucleotide sequence: TGTGCCAGCAGGCCAAATCTAGCGGAGCATGGCACCGGGGAGCTGTATTTT.

This clonotype showed up many times. The V call is TRBV3-1, the J call TRBJ2-6; no reliable D call. This CDR3 is 16 amino acids long. The V gene's germline CDR1 is LGHDT and CDR2 YNNKEL (reference sequence). The germline V and J ends were trimmed by 2 bases and 1 base, with 9 bases remaining between them. The DNA of the CDR3 is TGTGCCAGCAGCCAAAGGAAGGATTCTGGGGCCAACGTCCTGACTTTC. The encoded protein is CASSQRKDSGANVLTF. The full variable domain, completed using reference TRBV3-1 and TRBJ2-6, is DTAVSQTPKYLVTQMGNDKSIKCEQNLGHDTMYWYKQDSKKFLKIMFSYNNKELIINETVPNRFSPKSPDKAHLNLHINSLELGDSAVYFCASSQRKDSGANVLTFGAGSRLTVL.

This clonotype has just a few counts. This chain joins TRBV20-1 and TRBJ2-5, with 7 bases matching TRBD1. The J call may be wrong; the DNA end is better matched by TRBJ2-7. This CDR3 is 14 amino acids long. Germline V gene data show CDR1 as DFQATT and CDR2 as SNEGSKA (reference sequence). CDR3 nucleotide sequence: TGCAGTGCTAAAGACAGCGGACAGGTCTACGAGCAGTACTTC. Protein product: CSAKDSGQVYEQYF.

This clonotype was seen a handful of times. Its ends do not fully match the called genes, so a read error is possible. The genes are TRBV7-8 and TRBJ2-7; no firm D call. Gene TRBJ2-5 matches the end of the DNA better, so the J call may be wrong. CDR3 length equals 14 residues. Germline-derived CDR1 and CDR2 are SGHVS and FQNEAQ. The CDR3 bases are TGTGCCAGCAGCTTAGTTTTGGTCCAAGGGACCCAGTACTTC. As protein: CASSLVLVQGTQYF.

The V gene is TRBV7-2, the J gene TRBJ2-7; 8 nucleotides line up with TRBD2. Trimming at V came to 1 base and at J to 3 bases, leaving 5 bases not matched to a gene. CDR3 length equals 15 residues. Germline-derived CDR1 and CDR2 are SGHTA and FQGNSA. In DNA, the CDR3 is TGTGCCAGCAGCTTAGGTAGCGGGGCCTACTACGAGCAGTACTTC. As protein: CASSLGSGAYYEQYF.

Sample share makes this clonotype medium-sized. This chain joins TRBV6-1 and TRBJ1-5; D may be TRBD1 (5 bases). The CDR3 extends over 13 amino acids. Germline assignment: CDR1 MNHNS and CDR2 SASEGT. The ends were cut back, 2 bases at V and 7 bases at J, with 9 bases in the middle. Here the CDR3 DNA reads TGTGCCAGCAGTGAAATGACAGTACAGCCCCAGCATTTT. Residues: CASSEMTVQPQHF.